The rows below give T cell receptor beta chains drawn from one sample of a study of blood T cell repertoires in COVID-19. Data came from immunoSEQ multiplex PCR; TCRdb stores just in-frame clones and leaves some out. The table lists about 240,000 clones, approximately 80% of them singletons, with about 3.2% in the top ten. Sequencing was performed on peripheral blood. Receptors originate from a woman between 18 and 29 years old with acute or convalescent COVID-19. CDR3s include the opening cysteine and the closing phenylalanine or tryptophan. The order of the fields is clone size, J gene, D gene, V gene, CDR3 protein, CDR3 DNA. D genes are given only for firm matches. Size values are once, few and many counts, or a class for expanded clones, and some rows have none.

>once|TRBJ1-1|.|TRBV4-1
CASGSGGKTEAFF
TGCGCCAGCGGCTCGGGGGGGAAGACTGAAGCTTTCTTT
>.|TRBJ1-1|.|TRBV15
CATSTRTSGIGTEAFF
TGTGCCACCAGCACCCGAACCTCAGGGATCGGGACTGAAGCTTTCTTT
>.|TRBJ2-2|TRBD2|TRBV6-2/TRBV6-3
CASSTRGPGLAGVTGELFF
TGTGCCAGCAGTACCAGGGGGCCCGGACTAGCGGGAGTCACCGGGGAGCTGTTTTTT
>.|TRBJ1-4|TRBD1|TRBV5-8
CASSLPTGSGEKLFF
TGTGCCAGCAGCTTGCCGACAGGGAGTGGTGAAAAACTGTTTTTT
>.|TRBJ2-3|TRBD2|TRBV2
CATSGGRTDTQYF
TGTGCCACCTCGGGAGGACGCACAGATACGCAGTATTTT
>.|TRBJ1-5|.|TRBV5-6
CASSLAGDYSNQPQHF
TGTGCCAGCAGCTTGGCGGGGGACTATAGCAATCAGCCCCAGCATTTT
>many|TRBJ2-3|.|TRBV27
CASSLGRETDTQYF
TGTGCCAGCAGTTTAGGGCGGGAAACAGATACGCAGTATTTT
>once|TRBJ2-7|TRBD1|TRBV11-2
CASGSPGQGGYEQYF
TGTGCCAGCGGATCGCCGGGACAGGGGGGGTACGAGCAGTACTTC
>.|TRBJ2-3|TRBD2|TRBV6-6
CASRTGGDTQYF
TGTGCCAGCAGGACCGGGGGGGATACGCAGTATTTT
>.|TRBJ2-3|TRBD2|TRBV7-3
CASSLAGTSTDTQYF
TGTGCCAGCAGCCTAGCGGGAACTAGCACAGATACGCAGTATTTT
>.|TRBJ1-1|.|TRBV7-2
CASSERGGRDTEAFF
TGTGCCAGCAGTGAGAGAGGGGGGAGGGACACTGAAGCTTTCTTT
>few|TRBJ1-2|.|TRBV6-5
CASSPLESENYGYTF
TGTGCCAGCAGTCCTCTTGAGTCTGAGAACTATGGCTACACCTTC
>once|TRBJ1-1|TRBD1|TRBV14
CASSLPGQGELAFF
TGTGCCAGCAGCCTCCCGGGACAGGGTGAGTTGGCTTTCTTT
>.|TRBJ2-2|.|TRBV5-1
CASSLAVTGRSGELFF
TGCGCCAGCAGCTTGGCTGTGACAGGGAGGTCCGGGGAGCTGTTTTTT
>.|TRBJ1-4|TRBD1|TRBV4-3
CASSQGPTGTNEKLFF
TGCGCCAGCAGCCAAGGCCCGACAGGGACTAATGAAAAACTGTTTTTT
>.|TRBJ2-1|TRBD2|TRBV27
CASSPGREYNEQFF
TGTGCCAGCAGTCCCGGGAGGGAGTACAATGAGCAGTTCTTC
>.|TRBJ1-1|.|TRBV14
CASSQDWGGTEAFF
TGTGCCAGCAGCCAAGATTGGGGGGGGACTGAAGCTTTCTTT
>.|TRBJ2-7|.|TRBV18
CASSPARGAYEQYF
TGTGCCAGCTCACCGGCCAGGGGAGCCTACGAGCAGTACTTC
>.|TRBJ1-5|TRBD1|TRBV6-5
CASSPRGHNQPQHF
TGTGCCAGCAGTCCCAGGGGGCACAATCAGCCCCAGCATTTT
>.|TRBJ1-4|TRBD1|TRBV6-5
CASSYSGQGAGEKLFF
TGTGCCAGCAGTTACTCCGGACAGGGGGCGGGCGAAAAACTGTTTTTT
>.|TRBJ1-1|TRBD1|TRBV6-5
CASRRDRGVTEAFF
TGTGCCAGCAGACGAGACAGGGGGGTCACTGAAGCTTTCTTT
>.|TRBJ2-3|.|TRBV6-5
CASSYLGSITDTQYF
TGTGCCAGCAGTTACCTAGGCAGTATCACAGATACGCAGTATTTT
>.|TRBJ2-3|.|TRBV5-1
CASGEAAGTDTQYF
TGCGCCAGCGGTGAGGCCGCCGGCACAGATACGCAGTATTTT
>.|TRBJ2-1|.|TRBV1
CTSSQDFSYSYNEQFF
TGCACCAGCAGCCAAGATTTCAGTTACTCCTACAATGAGCAGTTCTTC
>.|TRBJ2-5|TRBD2|TRBV3-1/TRBV3-2
CASRWTSGRPETQYF
TGTGCCAGCAGGTGGACTAGCGGGAGGCCAGAGACCCAGTACTTC
>once|TRBJ2-7|.|TRBV12-3/TRBV12-4
CASSDGMTYEQYF
TGTGCCAGCAGTGACGGGATGACCTACGAGCAGTACTTC
>.|TRBJ1-1|.|TRBV28
CASSLARKGSSNTEAFF
TGTGCCAGCAGTTTAGCCAGGAAAGGATCCTCGAACACTGAAGCTTTCTTT
>once|TRBJ1-1|TRBD1|TRBV3-1/TRBV3-2
CASSQGTGDAIEAFF
TGTGCCAGCAGCCAAGGGACAGGGGATGCTATTGAAGCTTTCTTT
>.|TRBJ2-7|.|TRBV29-1
CSATTGQIPYEQYF
TGCAGCGCCACCACCGGACAGATCCCCTACGAGCAGTACTTC
>.|TRBJ2-3|TRBD2|TRBV6-2/TRBV6-3
CASSTFRSGGPDTQYF
TGTGCCAGCAGTACCTTCCGGAGCGGGGGGCCAGATACGCAGTATTTT
>.|TRBJ2-2|.|TRBV6-2/TRBV6-3
CASSYPGNPLPLTGELFF
TGTGCCAGCAGTTACCCAGGGAACCCCCTCCCCCTCACCGGGGAGCTGTTTTTT
>.|TRBJ1-2|TRBD1|TRBV5-8
CASSRGLSYTF
TGTGCCAGCAGCAGGGGGCTTAGCTACACCTTC
>.|TRBJ1-6|.|TRBV27
CASSILQGVNSPLHF
TGTGCCAGCAGTATATTGCAGGGTGTCAATTCACCCCTCCACTTT
>few|TRBJ1-1|TRBD1|TRBV20-1
CSARQGGASPF
TGCAGTGCTAGGCAGGGGGGAGCCTCCCCCTTT
>.|TRBJ1-2|.|TRBV7-9
CASSLRDFNYGYTF
TGTGCCAGCAGCTTGAGGGACTTTAACTATGGCTACACCTTC
>.|TRBJ1-5|.|TRBV6-5
CASSYLRDEPQHF
TGTGCCAGCAGTTATTTGAGGGATGAGCCCCAGCATTTT
>once|TRBJ1-5|.|TRBV19
CASSIRVNQPQHF
TGTGCCAGTAGTATACGGGTTAATCAGCCCCAGCATTTT
>.|TRBJ2-3|TRBD2|TRBV6-1
CASSEAGAGGPTDTQYF
TGTGCCAGCAGTGAAGCCGGAGCGGGAGGACCCACAGATACGCAGTATTTT
>.|TRBJ2-7|.|TRBV4-1
CASSQDALGTYEQYF
TGCGCCAGCAGCCAAGATGCACTAGGCACCTACGAGCAGTACTTC
>.|TRBJ1-3|.|TRBV30
CAWNGGNFGNTIYF
TGTGCCTGGAACGGGGGTAATTTTGGAAACACCATATATTTT
>.|TRBJ1-1|.|TRBV3-1/TRBV3-2
CASSHYLGVAFF
TGTGCCAGCAGCCATTATTTGGGAGTAGCTTTCTTT
>.|TRBJ2-5|TRBD1|TRBV5-1
CASSLGQGAETQYF
TGCGCCAGCAGCTTGGGACAGGGGGCAGAGACCCAGTACTTC
>.|TRBJ2-7|.|TRBV10-1
CASTAGTEHVYEQYF
TGCGCCAGCACCGCGGGGACGGAGCACGTTTACGAGCAGTACTTC
>.|TRBJ1-5|.|TRBV28
CASSLLGYNQPQHF
TGTGCCAGCAGTTTACTCGGTTATAATCAGCCCCAGCATTTT
>.|TRBJ2-7|.|TRBV6-5
CASSYSRGYSYEQYF
TGTGCCAGCAGTTACTCCCGGGGTTACTCCTACGAGCAGTACTTC
>.|TRBJ2-7|TRBD1|TRBV19
CASSIRQGSYEQYF
TGTGCCAGTAGTATACGACAGGGGTCCTACGAGCAGTACTTC
>once|TRBJ2-1|.|TRBV19
CASEVRVGYNEQFF
TGTGCCAGTGAGGTCAGGGTGGGCTACAATGAGCAGTTCTTC
>.|TRBJ1-1|TRBD1|TRBV4-3
CASSPDRAMNTEAFF
TGCGCCAGCAGCCCAGACAGGGCCATGAACACTGAAGCTTTCTTT
>.|TRBJ1-6|.|TRBV7-2
CASSLGLGAAGALHF
TGTGCCAGCAGCTTAGGGTTAGGGGCCGCGGGGGCCCTCCACTTT
>.|TRBJ1-1|.|TRBV7-2
CASSLGQGNTEAFF
TGTGCCAGCAGCTTAGGTCAGGGCAACACTGAAGCTTTCTTT
>.|TRBJ2-1|TRBD2|TRBV6-1
CASSEGWTSGSVHNEQFF
TGTGCCAGCAGTGAGGGGTGGACTAGCGGGAGTGTCCACAATGAGCAGTTCTTC
>.|TRBJ1-2|TRBD1|TRBV6-5
CASSLGTGANYGYTF
TGTGCCAGCAGTCTAGGGACAGGAGCTAACTATGGCTACACCTTC
>.|TRBJ2-1|TRBD2|TRBV14
CASSPTKRGTSGSFVRYNEQFF
TGTGCCAGCAGCCCAACGAAGAGGGGGACTAGCGGGAGTTTCGTAAGGTACAATGAGCAGTTCTTC
>.|TRBJ2-1|.|TRBV27
CASSFLPASDNNEQFF
TGTGCCAGCAGTTTCCTTCCGGCTAGCGACAACAATGAGCAGTTCTTC
>once|TRBJ2-3|.|TRBV28
CASRVGGSTDTQYF
TGTGCCAGCAGGGTTGGCGGGAGCACAGATACGCAGTATTTT
>once|TRBJ2-5|.|TRBV4-3
CASSQGWSGAQETQYF
TGCGCCAGCAGCCAAGGTTGGTCGGGAGCCCAAGAGACCCAGTACTTC